Sequencing of this T cell receptor beta chain was carried out in a study of cytomegalovirus exposure and HLA in healthy donors. Study details: The 120 or so validation repertoires, a later analysis reported, used the same platform as the 550 to 800 first-cohort repertoires. The study, taken as a whole, reports: Reportedly, diagnosis of cytomegalovirus status by the classifier showed high specificity and sensitivity. Later, an analysis found that TCR clusters from the first cohort tended to co-occur in the 110 or so validation repertoires.

Measured with immunoSEQ multiplex PCR; TCRdb has only the in-frame clones, and not every one. The sample shows about 170,000 clones, 65% to 90% of them seen only once. Looked up from germline, CDR1 is LNHNV and CDR2 is YYDKDF (reference sequence). This CDR3 contains 14 residues. J was trimmed by 1 base and V by 9 bases; bases with no gene match: 5. On this clone: What it recognizes is unknown.

The specimen was PBMCs. The sequence came from a woman younger than 30 in good health and CMV-seronegative. The chain employs TRBV15 and TRBJ2-5, with TRBD1 matching over 10 bases. CDR3: CATGTGEPQETQYF. The DNA for the CDR3 is TGTGCCACAGGGACAGGGGAACCCCAAGAGACCCAGTACTTC. The full variable domain, with the rest looked up from reference TRBV15 and TRBJ2-5, is DAMVIQNPRYQVTQFGKPVTLSCSQTLNHNVMYWYQQKSSQAPKLLFHYYDKDFNNEADTPDNFQSRRPNTSFCFLDIRSPGLGDTAMYLCATGTGEPQETQYFGPGTRLLVL.